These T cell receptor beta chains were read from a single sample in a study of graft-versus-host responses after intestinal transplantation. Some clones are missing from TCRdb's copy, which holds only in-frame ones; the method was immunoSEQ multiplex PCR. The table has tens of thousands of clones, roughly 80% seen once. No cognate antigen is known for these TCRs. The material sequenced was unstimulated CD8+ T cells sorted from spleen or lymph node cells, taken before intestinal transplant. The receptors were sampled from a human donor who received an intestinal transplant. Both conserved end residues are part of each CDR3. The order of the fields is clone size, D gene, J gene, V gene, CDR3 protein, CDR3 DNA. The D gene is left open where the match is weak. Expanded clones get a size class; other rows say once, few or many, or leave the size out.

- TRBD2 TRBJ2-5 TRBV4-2 CASSTRPSGGPQETQYF TGTGCCAGCAGCACGAGGCCTAGCGGGGGCCCCCAAGAGACCCAGTACTTC
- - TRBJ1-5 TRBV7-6 CASSLATGPQGNQPQHF TGTGCCAGCAGCTTAGCAACGGGTCCCCAGGGCAATCAGCCCCAGCATTTT
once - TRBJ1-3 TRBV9 CASSVEGTDGNTIYF TGTGCCAGCAGCGTAGAAGGGACGGACGGAAACACCATATATTTT
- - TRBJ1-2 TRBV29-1 CSVGVNYGYTF TGCAGCGTTGGAGTAAACTATGGCTACACCTTC
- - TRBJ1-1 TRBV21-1 CASFTVNTEAFF TGTGCCAGCTTTACAGTAAACACTGAAGCTTTCTTT
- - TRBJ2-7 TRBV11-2 CASSLGVHEQYF TGTGCCAGCAGCTTAGGAGTTCACGAGCAGTACTTC
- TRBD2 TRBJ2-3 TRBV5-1 CASSRTKAGVHTDTQYF TGCGCCAGCAGCAGAACAAAAGCGGGAGTCCACACAGATACGCAGTATTTT
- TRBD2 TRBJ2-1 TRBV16 CASSQSGLAGGNEQFF TGTGCCAGCAGCCAATCGGGTCTAGCGGGAGGAAATGAGCAGTTCTTC
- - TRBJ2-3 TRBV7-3 CASSAAVGSTDTQYF TGTGCCAGCAGCGCCGCCGTCGGGAGCACAGATACGCAGTATTTT
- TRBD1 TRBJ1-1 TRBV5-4 CASSLTGGATEAFF TGTGCCAGCAGCCTGACAGGGGGCGCCACTGAAGCTTTCTTT
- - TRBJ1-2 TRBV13 CASSFGTPEVTF TGTGCCAGCAGCTTCGGGACTCCGGAGGTGACCTTC
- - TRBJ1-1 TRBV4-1 CASSQNTNHFFAFF TGCGCCAGCAGTCAGAACACAAACCACTTTTTTGCTTTCTTT
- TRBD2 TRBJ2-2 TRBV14 CASSQAPSGMVTGELFF TGTGCCAGCAGCCAAGCCCCTAGCGGGATGGTGACCGGGGAGCTGTTTTTT
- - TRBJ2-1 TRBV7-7 CASSLDPNNEQFF TGTGCTAGCAGCTTAGACCCTAACAATGAGCAGTTCTTC
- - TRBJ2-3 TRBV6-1 CASSEALFAFTDTQYF TGTGCCAGCAGTGAAGCGCTTTTCGCGTTCACAGATACGCAGTATTTT
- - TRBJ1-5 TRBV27 CASRPVNSNQPQHF TGTGCCAGCAGGCCAGTAAATAGCAATCAGCCCCAGCATTTT
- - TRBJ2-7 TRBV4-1 CASSQEKAGPMGLYEQYF TGCGCCAGCAGCCAAGAGAAGGCAGGCCCTATGGGTCTCTACGAGCAGTACTTC
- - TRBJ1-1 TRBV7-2 CASRQGNTEAFF TGTGCCAGCAGACAGGGGAACACTGAAGCTTTCTTT
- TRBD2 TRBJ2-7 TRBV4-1 CASSQPLADVYEQYF TGCGCCAGCAGCCAGCCACTAGCGGACGTCTACGAGCAGTACTTC
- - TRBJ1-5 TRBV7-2 CASSLEWNQPQHF TGTGCCAGCAGCTTAGAGTGGAATCAGCCCCAGCATTTT
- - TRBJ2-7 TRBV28 CASSIPYLDEQYF TGTGCCAGCAGTATCCCCTACTTGGACGAGCAGTACTTC
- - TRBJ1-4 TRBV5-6 CASSLAEPNEKLFF TGTGCCAGCAGCTTGGCTGAACCTAATGAAAAACTGTTTTTT
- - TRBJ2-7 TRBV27 CASSIGQTGEQYF TGTGCCAGCAGTATAGGACAGACGGGGGAGCAGTACTTC
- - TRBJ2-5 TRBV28 CASSLARYQETQYF TGTGCCAGCAGTTTAGCGAGGTACCAAGAGACCCAGTACTTC
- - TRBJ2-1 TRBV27 CASSFRVYNEQFF TGTGCCAGCAGTTTCCGGGTCTACAATGAGCAGTTCTTC
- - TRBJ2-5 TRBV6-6 CASSYSTVPRADEQYF TGTGCCAGCAGTTACTCGACCGTACCCCGGGCGGATGAGCAGTACTTC
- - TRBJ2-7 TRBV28 CASSPWDYEQYF TGTGCCAGCAGCCCCTGGGACTACGAGCAGTACTTC
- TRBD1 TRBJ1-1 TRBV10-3 CAIRGDREARMNTEAFF TGTGCCATCAGGGGGGACAGGGAGGCGAGAATGAACACTGAAGCTTTCTTT
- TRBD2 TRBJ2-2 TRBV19 CASSSLTSGSLGTGELFF TGTGCCAGTAGTTCATTGACTAGCGGGAGTCTCGGCACCGGGGAGCTGTTTTTT
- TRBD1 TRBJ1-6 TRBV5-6 CASSTGVYNSPLHF TGTGCCAGCAGCACAGGGGTCTATAATTCACCCCTCCACTTT
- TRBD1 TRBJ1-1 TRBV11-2 CASSSGTGNTEAFF TGTGCCAGCAGCTCCGGGACAGGGAACACTGAAGCTTTCTTT
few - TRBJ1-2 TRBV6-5 CASSYLQSDWDGYTF TGTGCCAGCAGTTACTTACAATCAGATTGGGATGGCTACACCTTC
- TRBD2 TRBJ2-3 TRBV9 CASSVVGLAHTDTQYF TGTGCCAGCAGCGTAGTGGGACTAGCCCACACAGATACGCAGTATTTT
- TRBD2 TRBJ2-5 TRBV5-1 CASSLGLAGGAETQYF TGCGCCAGCAGCCTTGGACTAGCGGGGGGGGCGGAGACCCAGTACTTC
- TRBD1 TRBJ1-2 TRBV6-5 CASSYTDRDDYGYTF TGTGCCAGCAGTTACACGGACAGGGATGACTATGGCTACACCTTC
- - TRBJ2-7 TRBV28 CATTREPTSYEQYF TGTGCCACCACCCGCGAGCCTACTTCCTACGAGCAGTACTTC
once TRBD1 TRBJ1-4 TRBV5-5 CASSLAPTGGPTNEKLFF TGTGCCAGCAGCTTGGCCCCGACAGGGGGCCCAACTAATGAAAAACTGTTTTTT
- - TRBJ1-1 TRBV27 CASSLLDRNTEAFF TGTGCCAGCAGTTTACTCGACAGGAACACTGAAGCTTTCTTT
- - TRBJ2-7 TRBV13 CASSPGGTGSYEQYF TGTGCCAGCAGCCCCGGGGGGACAGGCAGCTACGAGCAGTACTTC
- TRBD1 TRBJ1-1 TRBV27 CASSRPGQQTEAFF TGTGCCAGCAGTCGACCGGGACAGCAGACTGAAGCTTTCTTT
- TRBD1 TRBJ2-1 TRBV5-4 CASSLGGASDEQFF TGTGCCAGCAGCTTAGGGGGCGCTTCGGATGAGCAGTTCTTC
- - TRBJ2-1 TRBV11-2 CASSLGLYHSYNEQFF TGTGCCAGCAGCTTAGGACTATACCACTCCTACAATGAGCAGTTCTTC
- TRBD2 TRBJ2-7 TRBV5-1 CASSLDGSGALPRYF TGCGCCAGCAGCTTGGATGGTAGCGGGGCCCTTCCTCGGTACTTC
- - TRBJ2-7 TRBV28 CASSFDRDYPTPQYEQYF TGTGCCAGCAGTTTCGACAGGGACTACCCTACTCCACAATACGAGCAGTACTTC
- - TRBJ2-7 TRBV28 CASSPEEGDFSYEQYF TGTGCCAGCAGTCCAGAAGAAGGGGACTTCTCCTACGAGCAGTACTTC
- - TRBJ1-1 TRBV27 CASTRTVNTETFF TGTGCCAGCACCAGGACAGTCAACACTGAAACTTTCTTT
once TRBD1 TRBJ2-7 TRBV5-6 CASSPLFDRAYEQYF TGTGCCAGCAGCCCCCTCTTCGACAGGGCGTACGAGCAGTACTTC
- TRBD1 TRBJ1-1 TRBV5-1 CASSLAQGAGNTEAFF TGCGCCAGCAGCTTAGCACAGGGGGCCGGGAACACTGAAGCTTTCTTT
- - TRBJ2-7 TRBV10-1 CASSAIGEGEQYF TGCGCCAGCAGCGCTATAGGGGAAGGCGAGCAGTACTTC
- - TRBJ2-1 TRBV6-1 CASSLGTPGNEQFF TGTGCCAGCAGTCTAGGGACCCCTGGGAATGAGCAGTTCTTC